A single sample is the source of the 22 T cell receptor beta chains below, sequenced in a study of blood T cell repertoires in COVID-19. The assay was immunoSEQ multiplex PCR, and TCRdb's table has in-frame clones only and misses some. The table has approximately 10,000 clones, around four fifths seen once; the top ten hold roughly 30%. Input material: peripheral blood. All receptors derive from a man aged 45-65 years with active COVID-19.

The V and J genes are TRBV28 and TRBJ2-2; 7 bases map to TRBD1. This CDR3 region has 18 residues. V lost 3 bases, J lost 2 bases, and 12 bases stayed unmatched. The germline CDR1 and CDR2 sequences are MDHEN and SYDVKM. The CDR3 sequence: CASSFEGRQGVNTGELFF. CDR3 in DNA: TGTGCCAGCAGTTTTGAGGGGCGCCAGGGGGTAAACACCGGGGAGCTGTTTTTT.

The chain links TRBV27 to TRBJ1-1; weak D call: TRBD1 (5 bases). This CDR3 is 12 amino acids long. The V gene lost 6 bases and the J gene lost 1 base, with 6 bases spanning the gap. CDR1 is MNHEY and CDR2 is SMNVEV in the germline V gene (reference sequence). The CDR3 nucleotides are TGTGCCAGCAGGGGGGGGAACACTGAAGCTTTCTTT. Translation: CASRGGNTEAFF.

About this clone itself: The conserved final phenylalanine or tryptophan is absent from the CDR3, which likely points to a read error. The limits of the CDR3 on the DNA are not certain, so only TCRdb's listed CDR3 is given. The chain carries TRBV5-1 and TRBJ2-7; no DNA check was done on the table's D call, TRBD2. Germline assignment: CDR1 SGHRS and CDR2 YFSETQ. The length of the CDR3 is 12 amino acids, counting both ends. The CDR3 is CASSSGSGPLST.

The J gene is TRBJ2-3, the V gene TRBV4-1; 10 positions agree with TRBD2. There are 16 residues in the CDR3. CDR1 is MGHRA and CDR2 is YSYEKL in the germline V gene. V lost 3 bases, J lost 2 bases, and 5 bases stayed unmatched. CDR3 nucleotide sequence: TGCGCCAGCAGCCAGCCACTAGCGGGGTACACAGATACGCAGTATTTT. Translated, it gives CASSQPLAGYTDTQYF.

V usage is TRBV9 and J usage is TRBJ2-7; no reliable D call. The CDR3 has 13 residues. Trimming removed 4 bases at V and 0 bases at J, with 8 bases between. The germline CDR1 and CDR2 sequences are SGDLS and YYNGEE. The CDR3: CASSRGDSYEQYF. As DNA, the CDR3 is TGTGCCAGCAGCCGCGGTGACTCCTACGAGCAGTACTTC.

The chain is built from TRBV4-1 and TRBJ2-4, with D perhaps matching TRBD1 (5 bases). The CDR3 is 17 residues long. V gave up 0 bases and J gave up 1 base, with 13 bases separating them. CDR1 MGHRA and CDR2 YSYEKL come from the germline V gene. The CDR3 DNA is TGCGCCAGCAGCCAAGAAGTGCAGGGTCTGGCCAAAAACATTCAGTACTTC. As protein: CASSQEVQGLAKNIQYF.

The chain uses TRBV6-6 and TRBJ2-1; TRBD1 is a possible D gene (6 bases). The CDR3 is 14 residues long. With 10 bases removed from V and 2 bases from J, the gap between germline ends came to 15 bases. Germline CDR1 and CDR2: MNHNY and SVGAGI (reference sequence). CDR3 sequence: CATTPQGPYNEQFF. As DNA, the CDR3 is TGTGCCACCACCCCACAGGGCCCCTACAATGAGCAGTTCTTC.

This clone was seen once. This sequence joins TRBV24-1 and TRBJ2-3; a possible D gene is TRBD2 (5 bases). CDR1 KGHDR and CDR2 SFDVKD come from the germline V gene. The CDR3 consists of 14 residues. V shed 5 bases and J shed 0 bases, with 8 bases lying between them. The CDR3 DNA reads as TGTGCCACCAGTGTGTCTAGCAGCACAGATACGCAGTATTTT. This translates into CATSVSSSTDTQYF.

The chain recombines TRBV7-9 with TRBJ2-4; 7 bases are a match to TRBD2. The length of the CDR3 is 17 residues. Per the germline V gene, CDR1 is SEHNR and CDR2 is FQNEAQ (reference sequence). Losses at the gene ends were 2 bases for V and 0 bases for J; bases not matched to a gene: 7. The CDR3 protein is CASSLPAGAGAKNIQYF. Here the CDR3 DNA reads TGTGCCAGCAGCTTACCGGCGGGAGCGGGAGCCAAAAACATTCAGTACTTC.

V usage is TRBV30 and J usage is TRBJ2-1, with D maybe TRBD1 (5 bases). This CDR3 spans 15 amino acids. Germline V gene data show CDR1 as GTSNPN and CDR2 as SVGIG (reference sequence). V was cut by 0 bases and J by 3 bases, with 12 bases left in between. The chain's CDR3 is CAWSVPRGFYNEQFF. CDR3 coding DNA: TGTGCCTGGAGTGTACCTAGGGGATTCTACAATGAGCAGTTCTTC.

This clone was found once. The V and J genes are TRBV5-8 and TRBJ2-1; TRBD2 agrees at 13 bases. Germline CDR1 reads SGHTS; CDR2 reads YDEGEE. The CDR3 sequence is 15 residues long. Trimming took 4 bases from V and 8 from J; bases not matched to a gene: 6. The CDR3 is CASSIGLAGVDEQFF. Here the CDR3 DNA reads TGTGCCAGCAGCATAGGACTAGCGGGAGTGGATGAGCAGTTCTTC.

This chain uses TRBV6-5 with TRBJ1-1; 9 nucleotides agree with TRBD1. The CDR3 has 14 amino acids. CDR1 and CDR2 from the germline V gene are MNHEY and SVGAGI. With V trimmed by 0 bases and J by 8 bases, 4 bases remained unmatched. The CDR3: CASSYSGQGAEAFF. The CDR3 coding sequence is TGTGCCAGCAGTTACTCGGGACAGGGAGCGGAAGCTTTCTTT.

The chain employs TRBV7-9 and TRBJ2-7; D possibly corresponds to TRBD2 (6 bases). The V gene's germline CDR1 is SEHNR and CDR2 FQNEAQ (reference sequence). V was cut by 5 bases and J by 4 bases, with 15 bases left in between. The CDR3 spans 14 residues. The CDR3 is CASSPPAGRYEQYF. The CDR3 DNA reads as TGTGCCAGCAGCCCGCCGGCAGGGAGGTACGAGCAGTACTTC.

The J gene is TRBJ2-1, the V gene TRBV27; TRBD2 agrees at 10 bases. Germline CDR1 and CDR2: MNHEY and SMNVEV (reference sequence). The CDR3 spans 18 residues. Unmatched junction bases numbered 17, after V lost 5 bases and J lost 7 bases. The CDR3, as DNA: TGTGCCAGCAGTCTCAAAACCCCTCTAGCGGGAGCTGGTAATGAGCAGTTCTTC. This encodes CASSLKTPLAGAGNEQFF.

This clone was seen once. The gene calls are TRBV9 and TRBJ2-1; D is unresolved. This CDR3 region has 14 residues. Trimming took off 3 bases at V and 7 bases at J, with 14 bases between the two ends. Per germline, CDR1 SGDLS and CDR2 YYNGEE. CDR3 coding DNA: TGTGCCAGCAGCGCCCAATCGACCGGGAATGAGCAGTTCTTC. It is translated as CASSAQSTGNEQFF. The whole variable domain, filled in from reference TRBV9 and TRBJ2-1, reads DSGVTQTPKHLITATGQRVTLRCSPRSGDLSVYWYQQSLDQGLQFLIQYYNGEERAKGNILERFSAQQFPDLHSELNLSSLELGDSALYFCASSAQSTGNEQFFGPGTRLTVL.

V is TRBV15 and J is TRBJ1-1; D is possibly TRBD1 (6 bases). Germline values: CDR1 LNHNV, CDR2 YYDKDF (reference sequence). The length of the CDR3 is 16 residues. V was shortened by 0 bases and J by 11 bases, with 22 bases between the two germline ends. The CDR3 DNA follows: TGTGCCACCAGCAGAGAGTTCGGGGGGCCGCTAGGAGAGGCTTTCTTT. Translation gives CATSREFGGPLGEAFF. Full variable domain (remainder filled in from reference TRBV15 and TRBJ1-1): DAMVIQNPRYQVTQFGKPVTLSCSQTLNHNVMYWYQQKSSQAPKLLFHYYDKDFNNEADTPDNFQSRRPNTSFCFLDIRSPGLGDTAMYLCATSREFGGPLGEAFFGQGTRLTVV.

The chain is built from TRBV28 and TRBJ2-1, with D possibly being TRBD1 (6 bases). This CDR3 spans 15 amino acids. With 3 bases removed from V and 6 bases from J, the gap between germline ends came to 15 bases. Germline V lookup: CDR1 MDHEN, CDR2 SYDVKM. Here the CDR3 DNA reads TGTGCCAGCAGTTTTTCACACTTGGGGGCCAATGAGCAGTTCTTC. Its translation: CASSFSHLGANEQFF.

The genes are TRBV7-8 and TRBJ2-1; a weak D match, TRBD2 (5 bases). The CDR3 runs 15 residues. Germline CDR1 is SGHVS and CDR2 is FQNEAQ. V was cut by 2 bases and J by 0 bases, with 8 bases left in between. This chain's CDR3 is CASSLFGDSYNEQFF. CDR3 bases: TGTGCCAGCAGCTTATTCGGGGACTCCTACAATGAGCAGTTCTTC.

This chain uses TRBV6-9 with TRBJ1-2, with 8 bases that match TRBD1. Germline V gene data show CDR1 as MNHGY and CDR2 as SVAAGI. The CDR3 is made up of 15 amino acids. J lost 4 bases, V lost 4 bases, and 8 bases had no gene match. In nucleotides, the CDR3 is TGTGCCAGCAGTTTTGCGACAGGGGCCTCCTATGGCTACACCTTC. Protein: CASSFATGASYGYTF.

The chain joins TRBV30 to TRBJ2-7; TRBD1 matches 10 bases. The CDR3 is 14 residues long. Germline values: CDR1 GTSNPN, CDR2 SVGIG (reference sequence). With 5 bases clipped from V and 2 bases from J, the junction kept 6 bases outside the gene matches. CDR3 sequence: CAWAGQGGTYEQYF. The DNA of the CDR3 is TGTGCCTGGGCTGGACAGGGGGGTACCTACGAGCAGTACTTC.

This clone is deemed medium-sized. The chain employs TRBV27 and TRBJ2-3, with 8 bases matching TRBD2. The CDR3 covers 16 residues. V shed 2 bases and J 2 bases; nucleotides not matched to a gene: 6. In germline, CDR1 is MNHEY, CDR2 SMNVEV (reference sequence). CDR3 nucleotides: TGTGCCAGCAGTTTAAACCCTAGCGGGCACACAGATACGCAGTATTTT. This encodes CASSLNPSGHTDTQYF.

V and J are TRBV2 and TRBJ2-1; 14 nucleotides align to TRBD2. V dropped 6 bases and J dropped 6; count of bases not matched to a gene: 7. The CDR3 is 16 residues long. The germline V gene encodes CDR1 SNHLY and CDR2 FYNNEI. The CDR3 is CASRVGTSGSLNEQFF. DNA of the CDR3: TGTGCCAGCAGAGTAGGGACTAGCGGGAGTCTCAATGAGCAGTTCTTC.